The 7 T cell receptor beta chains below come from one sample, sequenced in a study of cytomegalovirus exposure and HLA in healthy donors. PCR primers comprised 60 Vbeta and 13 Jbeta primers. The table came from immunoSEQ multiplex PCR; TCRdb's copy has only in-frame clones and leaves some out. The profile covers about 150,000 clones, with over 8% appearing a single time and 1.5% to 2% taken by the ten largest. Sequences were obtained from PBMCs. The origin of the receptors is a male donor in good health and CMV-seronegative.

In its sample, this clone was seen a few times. The CDR3 reads CASSERQGLVGETQYF. In nucleotides, the CDR3 is TGTGCCAGCAGTGAAAGGCAGGGTTTGGTAGGAGAGACCCAGTACTTC. The rearrangement joins TRBV6-1 to TRBJ2-5; D is possibly TRBD1 (5 bases). The germline V gene encodes CDR1 MNHNS and CDR2 SASEGT. The length of the CDR3 is 16 residues. Trimming cost V 2 bases and J 4 bases, with 17 bases left between them.

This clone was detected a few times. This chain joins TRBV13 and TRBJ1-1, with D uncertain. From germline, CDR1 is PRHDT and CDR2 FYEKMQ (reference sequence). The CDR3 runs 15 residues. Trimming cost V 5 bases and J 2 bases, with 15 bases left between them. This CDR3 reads CASSPRWRDNTEAFF. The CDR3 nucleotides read TGTGCCAGCAGCCCCCGGTGGAGGGATAACACTGAAGCTTTCTTT.

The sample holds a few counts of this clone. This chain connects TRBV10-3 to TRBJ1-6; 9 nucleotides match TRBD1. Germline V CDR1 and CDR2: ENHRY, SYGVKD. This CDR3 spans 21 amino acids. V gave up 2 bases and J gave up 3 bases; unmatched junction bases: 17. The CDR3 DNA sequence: TGTGCCATCAGTGAGCCGATCGCCCTACAGGGGGCCGGGGGCTATAATTCACCCCTCCACTTT. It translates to CAISEPIALQGAGGYNSPLHF.

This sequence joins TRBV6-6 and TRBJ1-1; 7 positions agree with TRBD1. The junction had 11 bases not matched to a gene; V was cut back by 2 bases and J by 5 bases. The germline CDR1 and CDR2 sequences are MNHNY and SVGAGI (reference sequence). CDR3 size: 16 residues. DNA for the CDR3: TGTGCCAGCAGTTACCCTAGAGGCTCACAGGGGACTGAAGCTTTCTTT. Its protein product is CASSYPRGSQGTEAFF.

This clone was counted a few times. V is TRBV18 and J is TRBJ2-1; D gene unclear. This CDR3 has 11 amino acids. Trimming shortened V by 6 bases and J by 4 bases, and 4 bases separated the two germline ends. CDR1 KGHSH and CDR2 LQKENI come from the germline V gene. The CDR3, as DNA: TGTGCCAGCTCGTCATACAATGAGCAGTTCTTC. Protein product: CASSSYNEQFF.

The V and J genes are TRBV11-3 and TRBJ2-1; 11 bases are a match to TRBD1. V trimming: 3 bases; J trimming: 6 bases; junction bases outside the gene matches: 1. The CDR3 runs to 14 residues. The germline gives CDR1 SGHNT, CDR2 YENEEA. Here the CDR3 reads CASSFGTGGNEQFF. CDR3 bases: TGTGCCAGCAGCTTCGGGACAGGGGGCAATGAGCAGTTCTTC.

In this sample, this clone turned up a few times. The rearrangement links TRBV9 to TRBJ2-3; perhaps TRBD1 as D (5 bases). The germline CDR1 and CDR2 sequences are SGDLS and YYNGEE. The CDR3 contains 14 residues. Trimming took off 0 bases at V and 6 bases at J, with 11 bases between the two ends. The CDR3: CASSVGRVPDTQYF. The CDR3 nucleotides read TGTGCCAGCAGCGTAGGCAGGGTTCCCGATACGCAGTATTTT.